These 10 T cell receptor beta chains originate from one sample sequenced in a study of blood T cell repertoires in COVID-19. Profiling relied on immunoSEQ multiplex PCR, and the TCRdb table lists in-frame clones only, not all of them. The data show about 200,000 clones, around 85% seen once. The source material was peripheral blood. The receptors come from a woman in her 70s with acute or convalescent COVID-19.

The J gene is TRBJ1-2, the V gene TRBV14; the D gene is possibly TRBD1 (6 bases). CDR1 SGHDN and CDR2 FVKESK come from the germline V gene. V was cut by 0 bases and J by 7 bases, with 18 bases left in between. The CDR3 loop spans 16 amino acids. In DNA, the CDR3 is TGTGCCAGCAGCCAAGAGGTCAGAGGGGGATCGCGTGGCTACACCTTC. Its translation is CASSQEVRGGSRGYTF. Supplemented by reference TRBV14 and TRBJ1-2, the full variable domain reads EAGVTQFPSHSVIEKGQTVTLRCDPISGHDNLYWYRRVMGKEIKFLLHFVKESKQDESGMPNNRFLAERTGGTYSTLKVQPAELEDSGVYFCASSQEVRGGSRGYTFGSGTRLTVV.

The V call is TRBV12-5, the J call TRBJ2-5, with 14 bases fitting TRBD2. V dropped 5 bases and J dropped 4; count of bases not matched to a gene: 3. The CDR3 is 15 amino acids. CDR1 is LGHNT, CDR2 FRNRAP, per germline. The CDR3 DNA reads as TGTGCTAGTGGTCCTGGACTAGCGGGAGGAGAGACCCAGTACTTC. It yields the protein CASGPGLAGGETQYF.

The CDR3 nucleotides read TGTGCCAGCAGTCTGGGGCTGCGGGGGGCCAACGTCCTGACTTTC. Translation gives CASSLGLRGANVLTF. The V gene is TRBV2, the J gene TRBJ2-6; D perhaps matches TRBD1 (5 bases). The germline gives CDR1 SNHLY, CDR2 FYNNEI. The length of the CDR3 is 15 residues. V lost 5 bases and J 4 bases, leaving 12 bases between the germline ends. The complete variable domain, with remaining parts taken from reference TRBV2 and TRBJ2-6, reads EPEVTQTPSHQVTQMGQEVILRCVPISNHLYFYWYRQILGQKVEFLVSFYNNEISEKSEIFDDQFSVERPDGSNFTLKIRSTKLEDSAMYFCASSLGLRGANVLTFGAGSRLTVL.

J is TRBJ2-5 and V is TRBV7-9; TRBD2 matches at 9 bases. CDR3 length equals 15 residues. Germline lookup yields CDR1 SEHNR and CDR2 FQNEAQ (reference sequence). With 0 bases clipped from V and 3 bases from J, the junction kept 2 bases outside the gene matches. This CDR3 reads CASSLASGGEETQYF. Written as DNA, the CDR3 is TGTGCCAGCAGCTTAGCTAGCGGGGGAGAAGAGACCCAGTACTTC.

The V call is TRBV2, the J call TRBJ2-2, with 9 bases aligning to TRBD2. Germline-derived CDR1 and CDR2 are SNHLY and FYNNEI. The CDR3 has 15 amino acids. J lost 2 bases, V lost 8 bases, and 6 bases had no gene match. CDR3 sequence (DNA): TGTGCCAGCCGAAGGACTAGCGTTAACACCGGGGAGCTGTTTTTT. As protein: CASRRTSVNTGELFF.

The V and J genes are TRBV19 and TRBJ2-1; TRBD2 aligns across 8 bases. Germline V lookup: CDR1 LNHDA, CDR2 SQIVND (reference sequence). The CDR3 runs to 16 residues. V trimming: 3 bases; J trimming: 4 bases; junction bases outside the gene matches: 8. Written as DNA, the CDR3 is TGTGCCAGTAGTATTAGCGGGACCCCTCCTTACAATGAGCAGTTCTTC. It is translated as CASSISGTPPYNEQFF.

V usage is TRBV5-6 and J usage is TRBJ2-5, with a weak D call TRBD1 (5 bases). The germline V gene encodes CDR1 SGHDT and CDR2 YYEEEE. The CDR3 spans 13 residues. V lost 4 bases to trimming and J lost 5 bases, with 12 bases between them. CDR3 sequence reads: CASSLGALETQYF. CDR3 nucleotides: TGTGCCAGCAGCCTAGGGGCTCTGGAGACCCAGTACTTC.

The rearrangement uses TRBV4-2 and TRBJ1-1; possible D gene TRBD1, 5 bases. Trimming shortened V by 2 bases and J by 4 bases, and 20 bases separated the two germline ends. CDR1 is LGHNA and CDR2 is YNFKEQ in the germline V gene. The CDR3 sequence is 17 residues long. The DNA for the CDR3 is TGTGCCAGCAGCCAAAACCTACGGCGCAGGGAGGTCACTGAAGCTTTCTTT. This translates into CASSQNLRRREVTEAFF.

CDR3 DNA: TGTGCCAGCAGCCGGGGGGAGTACACCGGGGAGCTGTTTTTT. Its translation: CASSRGEYTGELFF. The J gene is TRBJ2-2, the V gene TRBV5-6; TRBD2 matches at 7 bases. Trimming took 4 bases from V and 3 from J; bases not matched to a gene: 3. The CDR3 loop spans 14 amino acids. Germline V gene data show CDR1 as SGHDT and CDR2 as YYEEEE. The full variable domain, with the rest looked up from reference TRBV5-6 and TRBJ2-2, is DAGVTQSPTHLIKTRGQQVTLRCSPKSGHDTVSWYQQALGQGPQFIFQYYEEEERQRGNFPDRFSGHQFPNYSSELNVNALLLGDSALYLCASSRGEYTGELFFGEGSRLTVL.

As for this clone: The same CDR3 is also encoded by other DNA sequences in this sample. The chain recombines TRBV5-1 with TRBJ1-1; maybe TRBD1 (5 bases). In germline, CDR1 is SGHRS, CDR2 YFSETQ. The CDR3 covers 13 residues. Trimming left V 2 bases short and J 3 bases short, with 8 bases between. CDR3 amino acids: CASSFTGDTEAFF. For the CDR3, the DNA is TGCGCCAGCAGCTTTACAGGTGACACTGAAGCTTTCTTT.